This TCR beta chain was identified in a study of control samples from healthy donors and cancer patients. Sequencing used immunoSEQ multiplex PCR; TCRdb keeps in-frame clones, though not all of them. The sample has fewer than 200,000 clones, around nine tenths seen once. The CDR3 totals 15 residues. Trimming at V came to 5 bases and at J to 6 bases, leaving 9 bases not matched to a gene. Germline V gene lookup returns CDR1 LNHNV and CDR2 YYDKDF (reference sequence). The specimen was blood. This chain connects TRBV15 to TRBJ2-3; 9 bases line up with TRBD1. The sequence was obtained from a woman aged 30 to 39 in good health. The CDR3 spells CATSERDRASDTQYF. As DNA, the CDR3 is TGTGCCACCAGCGAACGGGACAGGGCGAGCGATACGCAGTATTTT.